This T cell receptor (beta chain) was obtained from a study of blood T cells in healthy people across ages. Study results and limitations: While age rose, TCR beta diversity per million T cells dropped in a roughly linear way.

This clonotype came up a few times. Its cognate antigen is unknown. This clone may be a read error of a much larger clone one base away. Donors ranged from roughly 6 to 90 years old and were healthy Caucasians in Russia. CDR3 length equals 15 residues. Sample-barcoded 5' priming and a J-beta primer mix drove a second PCR of roughly 6 to 12 cycles. Each of the cDNA molecules was tagged by a template-switch adaptor with 12 random nucleotides. TCRdb re-analysed the 5' RACE reads in MiXCR, keeping a single row per CDR3 protein. The profile shows about 1.7 million distinct CDR3 sequences, 28% of them singletons.

The sample taken for sequencing was blood. The chain couples TRBV12-3 or TRBV12-4 to TRBJ1-5, with D perhaps TRBD1 (6 bases). The source of this sequence is a woman under 40 in good health. The CDR3 here is CACSLRGGGNQPQHF. The CDR3, as DNA: TGTGCCTGCAGTTTGAGGGGGGGCGGGAATCAGCCCCAGCATTTT.